This T cell receptor (beta chain) appears in the sequencing data of a study of metastatic and nonmetastatic thyroid tumors. Using MiXCR, TCRdb re-called clones from the PCR reads. Among 60,000 to 75,000 clones listed, more than 3.5% were seen once. After removal of 5 bases from V and 6 bases from J, the junction contained 12 bases not matched to a gene. This CDR3 is built from 15 residues. The germline V gene has CDR1 DFQATT and CDR2 SNEGSKA (reference sequence). Each patient went into thyroid surgery without having received any treatment. In this sample, this clone turned up a few times. Sequenced input: blood. V usage is TRBV20-1 and J usage is TRBJ2-1, with 8 bases identical to TRBD1. This clonotype was obtained from a female donor with papillary thyroid cancer or a benign thyroid nodule (not recorded which). Some clones in this sample may be carry-over from other donors' samples. CDR3 coding DNA: TGCAGTGCTCCGTCGGACAGGGCCTTCTCCAATGAGCAGTTCTTC. It translates to CSAPSDRAFSNEQFF.